The text below deals with one T cell receptor (beta chain). Its cognate antigen is unknown. Assay used: immunoSEQ multiplex PCR; TCRdb lists only in-frame clones, some missing. The sample lists fewer than 1.8 million clones; approximately 98.5% were seen once. The germline V gene has CDR1 SGHTA and CDR2 FQGNSA. This CDR3 spans 16 amino acids. Trimming left V 3 bases short and J 1 base short, with 16 bases between. This entry is derived from a study of shared clonotypes between healthy human individuals. Findings and limits, study-wide: The study generally estimated greater richness for naive than memory subsets. Clonotype sharing levels among donors were expected to vary with sequencing depth.

The material sequenced was naive CD4+ T cells sorted from blood. Subset noted: CD45RA+ positively selected. This TCR was recovered from a man between 25 and 39 years old in good health. V and J are TRBV7-2 and TRBJ2-7; D remains ambiguous. CDR3: CASSFSRFGGSYEQYF. Written as DNA, the CDR3 is TGTGCCAGCAGCTTCAGCCGATTTGGTGGGTCCTACGAGCAGTACTTC.